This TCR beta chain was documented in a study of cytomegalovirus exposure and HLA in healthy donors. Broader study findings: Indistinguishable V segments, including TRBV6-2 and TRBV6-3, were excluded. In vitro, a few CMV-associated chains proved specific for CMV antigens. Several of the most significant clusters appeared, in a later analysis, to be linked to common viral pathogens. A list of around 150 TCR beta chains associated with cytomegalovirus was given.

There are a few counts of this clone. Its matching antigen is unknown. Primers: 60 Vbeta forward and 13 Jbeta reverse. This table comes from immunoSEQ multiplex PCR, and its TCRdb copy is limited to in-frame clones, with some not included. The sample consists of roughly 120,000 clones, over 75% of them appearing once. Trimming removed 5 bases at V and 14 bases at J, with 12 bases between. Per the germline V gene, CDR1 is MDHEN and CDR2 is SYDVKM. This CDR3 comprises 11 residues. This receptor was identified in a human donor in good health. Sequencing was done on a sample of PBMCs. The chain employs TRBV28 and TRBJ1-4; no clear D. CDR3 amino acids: CASSTRTRLFF. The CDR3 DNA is TGTGCCAGCAGTACCCGGACTAGGCTGTTTTTT. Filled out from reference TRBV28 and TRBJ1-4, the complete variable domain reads DVKVTQSSRYLVKRTGEKVFLECVQDMDHENMFWYRQDPGLGLRLIYFSYDVKMKEKGDIPEGYSVSREKKERFSLILESASTNQTSMYLCASSTRTRLFFGSGTQLSVL.